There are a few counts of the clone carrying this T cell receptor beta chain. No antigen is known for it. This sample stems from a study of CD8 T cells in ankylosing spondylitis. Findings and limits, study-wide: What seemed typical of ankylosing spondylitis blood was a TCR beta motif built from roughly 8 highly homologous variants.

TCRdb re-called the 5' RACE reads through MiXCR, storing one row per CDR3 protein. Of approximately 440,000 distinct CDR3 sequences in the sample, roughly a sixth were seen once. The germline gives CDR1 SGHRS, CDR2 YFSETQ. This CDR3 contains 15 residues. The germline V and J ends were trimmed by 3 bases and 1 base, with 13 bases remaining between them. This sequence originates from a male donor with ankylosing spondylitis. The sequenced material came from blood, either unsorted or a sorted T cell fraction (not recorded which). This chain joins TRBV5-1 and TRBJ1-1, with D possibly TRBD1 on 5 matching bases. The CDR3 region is CASSSKGTENTEAFF. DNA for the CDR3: TGCGCCAGCAGCTCGAAGGGGACGGAGAACACTGAAGCTTTCTTT. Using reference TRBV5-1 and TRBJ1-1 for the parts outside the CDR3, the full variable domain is KAGVTQTPRYLIKTRGQQVTLSCSPISGHRSVSWYQQTPGQGLQFLFEYFSETQRNKGNFPGRFSGRQFSNSRSEMNVSTLELGDSALYLCASSSKGTENTEAFFGQGTRLTVV.